The 32 T cell receptor beta chains below all came from one sample that was sequenced in a study of T-cell reconstitution after alpha-beta-depleted transplantation in children. Unique molecular identifiers were used in preparing the TCRbeta library. Using its own MiXCR run on the PCR reads, TCRdb lists one record per CDR3 protein. The data show about 220,000 distinct CDR3 sequences, roughly a sixth seen once. The source material was PBMCs, mostly from graft donor cells, sampled 360 days after TCRalphabeta/CD19-depleted stem cell transplant. The origin of the receptors is a male patient aged 2 to 10 who had a stem cell transplant for acute lymphoblastic leukemia, so the T cells may come from the graft donor.

The rearrangement links TRBV6-5 to TRBJ1-1, with D hard to call. The germline V and J ends were trimmed by 4 bases and 1 base, with 13 bases remaining between them. Germline V gene sequence: CDR1 MNHEY, CDR2 SVGAGI. The CDR3 contains 15 residues. CDR3 nucleotides: TGTGCCAGCAGTTTACGGTCCATAGGGAACACTGAAGCTTTCTTT. Residues: CASSLRSIGNTEAFF.

This clonotype has a count of ten or more. The genes are TRBV7-2 and TRBJ2-3; D is possibly TRBD2 (5 bases). This CDR3 is built from 17 residues. CDR1 and CDR2 from the germline V gene are SGHTA and FQGNSA. The germline V and J ends were trimmed by 3 bases and 4 bases, with 20 bases remaining between them. The CDR3 region has the DNA TGTGCCAGCAGCTTTCGTCGGGGTAGCACGAGCCCAGATACGCAGTATTTT. Amino acid sequence: CASSFRRGSTSPDTQYF.

The V gene is TRBV7-6, the J gene TRBJ2-1; tentatively, D is TRBD1 or TRBD2 (6 bases each). Deletions cut 2 bases from V and 2 bases from J, with 13 bases between. The length of the CDR3 is 16 residues. Germline lookup yields CDR1 SGHVS and CDR2 FNYEAQ. As DNA, the CDR3 is TGTGCCAGCAGCTTATTTGAAGGGGGGACCTACAATGAGCAGTTCTTC. The encoded protein is CASSLFEGGTYNEQFF.

Only a few counts were recorded for this clonotype. The genes are TRBV7-9 and TRBJ1-1; TRBD1 agrees at 9 bases. Germline-derived CDR1 and CDR2 are SEHNR and FQNEAQ (reference sequence). The V and J ends lost 2 bases and 5 bases, in that order; junction bases with no gene match: 12. CDR3 length equals 17 residues. CDR3 sequence: CASSLPYRGRLVTEAFF. The CDR3 DNA follows: TGTGCCAGCAGCTTACCTTACAGGGGGCGCCTTGTAACTGAAGCTTTCTTT.

The chain is built from TRBV7-2 and TRBJ1-5; D gene uncertain. The CDR3 is 15 residues long. In germline, CDR1 is SGHTA, CDR2 FQGNSA. Trimming stripped 5 bases from V and 0 bases from J, with 11 bases between. The CDR3 region is CASSPRGNSNQPQHF. CDR3 DNA sequence: TGTGCCAGCAGCCCCCGGGGAAATAGCAATCAGCCCCAGCATTTT.

The chain couples TRBV7-8 to TRBJ1-5; 11 bases align to TRBD1. The CDR3 has 17 amino acids. Germline V CDR1 and CDR2: SGHVS, FQNEAQ. J lost 2 bases, V lost 4 bases, and 7 bases had no gene match. CDR3 in DNA: TGTGCCAGCAGCTCGGACAGGGGGCGGGTAGGCAATCAGCCCCAGCATTTT. Encoded protein: CASSSDRGRVGNQPQHF. The full variable domain, its missing parts supplied by reference TRBV7-8 and TRBJ1-5, is GAGVSQSPRYKVAKRGQDVALRCDPISGHVSLFWYQQALGQGPEFLTYFQNEAQLDKSGLPSDRFFAERPEGSVSTLKIQRTQQEDSAVYLCASSSDRGRVGNQPQHFGDGTRLSIL.

This clonotype is a singleton in its sample. A much larger clone differs from this one at a single base, so this may be a read error. This rearrangement joins TRBV30 to TRBJ2-1; TRBD2 might be the D (6 bases). The germline V gene has CDR1 GTSNPN and CDR2 SVGIG (reference sequence). There are 13 residues in the CDR3. The CDR3 here is CAWSVGSYNERFF. The CDR3 DNA is TGTGCCTGGAGTGTCGGGAGCTACAATGAGCGGTTCTTC.

The gene calls are TRBV7-9 and TRBJ2-3; no clear D. CDR1 is SEHNR, CDR2 FQNEAQ, per germline (reference sequence). The V gene lost 3 bases and the J gene lost 8 bases, with 9 bases spanning the gap. The CDR3 loop spans 12 amino acids. The DNA of the CDR3 is TGTGCCAGCAGCTTGGGGATGCGTACGCAGTATTTT. The encoded protein is CASSLGMRTQYF.

This clonotype was seen a handful of times. The chain links TRBV11-2 to TRBJ2-2, with 9 bases aligning to TRBD2. Germline V gene lookup returns CDR1 SGHAT and CDR2 FQNNGV. Losses at the gene ends were 3 bases for V and 6 bases for J; bases not matched to a gene: 2. The CDR3 runs to 14 residues. The CDR3 is CASSFAGGPGELFF. Here the CDR3 DNA reads TGTGCCAGCAGCTTTGCGGGGGGGCCCGGGGAGCTGTTTTTT.

The chain combines TRBV28 with TRBJ2-3; 10 bases match TRBD2. Germline lookup yields CDR1 MDHEN and CDR2 SYDVKM. The V and J ends lost 3 bases and 5 bases, in that order; junction bases with no gene match: 11. There are 17 residues in the CDR3. CDR3 nucleotide sequence: TGTGCCAGCAGTTTTGGTCTAGCTAGCGGGGGCAGAGATACGCAGTATTTT. Translated, it gives CASSFGLASGGRDTQYF.

The V and J genes are TRBV28 and TRBJ2-1; maybe TRBD1 (6 bases). CDR1 is MDHEN, CDR2 SYDVKM, per germline. V was pared by 6 bases and J by 8 bases, with 20 bases between. The CDR3 has 15 residues. CDR3: CASSLDRQSFDEQFF. CDR3 bases: TGTGCCAGCAGCCTAGACAGGCAGTCGTTCGATGAGCAGTTCTTC.

In its sample, this clonotype was seen a few times. The chain joins TRBV21-1 to TRBJ1-1; the tabulated D call, TRBD1, remains unverified against the DNA. TRBV21-1 is deemed a pseudogene. The CDR3 is 19 residues long. CDR3 in amino acids: CASSNFRSSQGHVLPMAFF. The CDR3 DNA reads TGTGCCAGCAGCAACTTCCGTAGCAGCCAGGGACATGTTTTGCCGATGGCTTTCTTT.

The genes are TRBV7-6 and TRBJ2-1; D possibly corresponds to TRBD1 (5 bases). The V end was cut by 0 bases, the J end by 4 bases, with 10 bases between. Germline CDR1 is SGHVS and CDR2 is FNYEAQ. The CDR3 loop spans 15 amino acids. The DNA for the CDR3 is TGTGCCAGCAGCTTAGCCAGGACACAATACAATGAGCAGTTCTTC. Protein: CASSLARTQYNEQFF.

The table lists this clonotype with a few counts. This chain links TRBV7-2 with TRBJ1-5, with D perhaps TRBD1 (5 bases). The V end was cut by 6 bases, the J end by 1 base, with 10 bases between. This CDR3 is 14 amino acids long. The germline V gene has CDR1 SGHTA and CDR2 FQGNSA. The CDR3 region is CASSYDRSNQPQHF. The CDR3 nucleotides read TGTGCCAGCAGTTATGACAGAAGCAATCAGCCCCAGCATTTT.

V usage is TRBV25-1 and J usage is TRBJ2-7; D remains unclear. Germline CDR1 is MGHDK and CDR2 is SYGVNS. V was trimmed by 6 bases and J by 4 bases, leaving 13 bases between them. The CDR3 consists of 13 residues. This chain's CDR3 is CASSPTFAYEQYF. For the CDR3, the DNA is TGTGCCAGCAGCCCGACTTTTGCGTACGAGCAGTACTTC.

The rearrangement links TRBV12-3 or TRBV12-4 to TRBJ2-2, with D tentatively TRBD2 (5 bases). The CDR3 length is 14 residues. V shed 3 bases and J shed 5 bases, with 10 bases lying between them. The CDR3: CASSLRVRTGELFF. As DNA, the CDR3 is TGTGCCAGCAGTTTGAGGGTCCGAACCGGGGAGCTGTTTTTT.

This rearrangement joins TRBV28 to TRBJ2-1; D is possibly TRBD1 (5 bases). Trimming pared 6 bases from V and 3 bases from J, leaving 12 bases between. Germline V gives CDR1 MDHEN, CDR2 SYDVKM. There are 14 residues in the CDR3. The CDR3 DNA sequence: TGTGCCAGCAGGGCGACAGTGAGCTACAATGAGCAGTTCTTC. Translation: CASRATVSYNEQFF.

V and J are TRBV27 and TRBJ2-7; possible D gene TRBD1, 6 bases. The CDR3 totals 14 residues. V lost 6 bases and J 4 bases, leaving 16 bases between the germline ends. Germline V gene lookup returns CDR1 MNHEY and CDR2 SMNVEV (reference sequence). CDR3 in DNA: TGTGCCAGCAGCCCCACAGGGTTAAGATACGAGCAGTACTTC. Protein product: CASSPTGLRYEQYF.

The genes are TRBV11-2 and TRBJ2-2; the D call may be TRBD1 or TRBD2 (6 bases each). V shed 3 bases and J shed 6 bases, with 11 bases lying between them. Germline CDR1 SGHAT, CDR2 FQNNGV. The CDR3 has 14 amino acids. CDR3 sequence: CASSLEGVSGELFF. Written as DNA, the CDR3 is TGTGCCAGCAGCTTGGAGGGGGTATCCGGGGAGCTGTTTTTT.

This clonotype was seen a few times. V usage is TRBV20-1 and J usage is TRBJ2-1, with 8 nucleotides matching TRBD2. Germline V lookup: CDR1 DFQATT, CDR2 SNEGSKA (reference sequence). The CDR3 extends over 14 amino acids. V shed 6 bases, J shed 6 bases, and the junction held 10 bases outside the gene matches. The CDR3 nucleotides read TGCAGTGCAAACGGACTAGCCCCGGGCAATGAGCAGTTCTTC. Encoded protein: CSANGLAPGNEQFF.

The rearrangement links TRBV5-1 to TRBJ2-5; D tentatively reads TRBD1 or TRBD2 (5 bases each). Trimming cost V 10 bases and J 4 bases, with 17 bases left between them. This CDR3 spans 13 amino acids. CDR1 SGHRS and CDR2 YFSETQ come from the germline V gene. In DNA, the CDR3 is TGCGCCTCCAATGGGGGAAATGGAGAGACCCAGTACTTC. Its translation is CASNGGNGETQYF.

V gene TRBV6-1 combines with J gene TRBJ2-4; a weak D match, TRBD1 (6 bases). The V end was cut by 5 bases, the J end by 2 bases, with 10 bases between. The CDR3 covers 14 residues. Germline V gives CDR1 MNHNS, CDR2 SASEGT. CDR3 coding DNA: TGTGCCAGCAGTCCGGACAGTCCCAAAAACATTCAGTACTTC. Protein product: CASSPDSPKNIQYF.

The chain combines TRBV12-3 or TRBV12-4 with TRBJ1-2; D gene ambiguous. V was cut by 7 bases and J by 5 bases, with 14 bases left in between. The CDR3 runs 13 residues. This CDR3 reads CASILRRGYGYTF. The CDR3 DNA reads as TGTGCCAGCATCCTCAGACGCGGGTATGGCTACACCTTC.

V and J are TRBV9 and TRBJ1-4; D not certain. Trimming left V 0 bases short and J 0 bases short, with 6 bases between. The CDR3 is made up of 15 amino acids. CDR1 is SGDLS, CDR2 YYNGEE, per germline. The CDR3 DNA reads TGTGCCAGCAGCGTAGAACCTACAACTAATGAAAAACTGTTTTTT. Translating gives CASSVEPTTNEKLFF.

The V and J genes are TRBV14 and TRBJ2-7; D gene unclear. Trimming removed 0 bases at V and 4 bases at J, with 13 bases between. The CDR3 totals 15 residues. Germline V gene sequence: CDR1 SGHDN, CDR2 FVKESK. In DNA, the CDR3 is TGTGCCAGCAGCCAAGATGGAACAGACCCATACGAGCAGTACTTC. Translated, it gives CASSQDGTDPYEQYF.

The chain joins TRBV29-1 to TRBJ2-3, with TRBD2 matching 8 bases. The CDR3 is 15 amino acids. Looked up from germline, CDR1 is SQVTM and CDR2 is ANQGSEA. The V gene end was trimmed by 5 bases and the J gene end by 5 bases; junction bases not matched to a gene: 12. CDR3 sequence (DNA): TGCAGCGTTCTTCCCGGGAGGGGCCTTCTAGATACGCAGTATTTT. As protein: CSVLPGRGLLDTQYF.

The sample holds a few counts of this clonotype. J is TRBJ2-7 and V is TRBV6-2 or TRBV6-3; TRBD2 matches 10 bases. Germline V gives CDR1 MNHEY, CDR2 SVGEGT. With 6 bases clipped from V and 3 bases from J, the junction kept 8 bases outside the gene matches. CDR3 size: 15 residues. CDR3 sequence: CASRPLAGGLYEQYF. In DNA form, the CDR3 reads TGTGCCAGCAGACCCTTAGCGGGAGGACTCTACGAGCAGTACTTC.

This clonotype has at least ten counts. The chain carries TRBV11-1 and TRBJ1-1; D is ambiguous. V was shortened by 5 bases and J by 1 base, with 8 bases between the two germline ends. Germline CDR1 is SGHAT and CDR2 is FQDESV (reference sequence). CDR3 length equals 13 residues. The CDR3 coding sequence is TGTGCCAGCAGCGCCTCAGCGAACACTGAAGCTTTCTTT. Amino acids: CASSASANTEAFF.

This clonotype appeared a few times. CDR3 amino acids: CASSRGTGGIYNEQFF. The DNA of the CDR3 is TGTGCCAGCAGTCGCGGGACAGGGGGCATTTACAATGAGCAGTTCTTC. The rearrangement joins TRBV7-2 to TRBJ2-1, with 12 bases that match TRBD1. The V gene end was trimmed by 6 bases and the J gene end by 4 bases; junction bases not matched to a gene: 7. The CDR3 has 16 amino acids. Per the germline V gene, CDR1 is SGHTA and CDR2 is FQGNSA.

This clonotype was picked up a small number of times. The gene calls are TRBV7-2 and TRBJ2-7; 7 positions match TRBD2. The CDR3 sequence is 15 residues long. CDR1 is SGHTA, CDR2 FQGNSA, per germline. Unmatched junction bases numbered 7, after V lost 1 base and J lost 4 bases. This chain's CDR3 is CASSLGTGGKYEQYF. CDR3 coding DNA: TGTGCCAGCAGCTTAGGGACGGGGGGAAAGTACGAGCAGTACTTC.

This clonotype appeared a few times. The chain joins TRBV30 to TRBJ2-7, with D possibly called TRBD1 or TRBD2 (6 bases each). The V gene's germline CDR1 is GTSNPN and CDR2 SVGIG (reference sequence). CDR3 length equals 15 residues. The V end lost 5 bases, the J end lost 2 bases, and 19 bases lay between the germline ends. For the CDR3, the DNA is TGTGCCTGGTCCTCAGGGCAGGGGAGGACCTACGAGCAGTACTTC. Protein product: CAWSSGQGRTYEQYF.

This clonotype showed up just a few times. V gene TRBV10-2 combines with J gene TRBJ2-7; D might be TRBD1 (5 bases). V was shortened by 5 bases and J by 0 bases, with 14 bases between the two germline ends. Germline V lookup: CDR1 WSHSY, CDR2 SAAADI. This CDR3 is built from 15 residues. The CDR3 nucleotides are TGCGCCAGCAGTCTTGTAGGGGTTACCTCCTACGAGCAGTACTTC. Amino acids: CASSLVGVTSYEQYF.